This T cell receptor beta chain appears in the sequencing data of a study of blood T cell repertoires in COVID-19. Sequencing used immunoSEQ multiplex PCR; TCRdb keeps in-frame clones, though not all of them. Among 110,000 to 150,000 clones, around 81% were seen once, and the ten largest hold 7.5% to 9%. Germline V gives CDR1 MGHRA, CDR2 YSYEKL. The CDR3 consists of 16 residues. Between the trimmed V and J ends, which lost 0 bases and 1 base, there was a span of 11 bases. The source material was peripheral blood. This clonotype was sampled from a human donor in a cohort sampled during active COVID-19. The chain employs TRBV4-1 and TRBJ2-3; D not resolved. CDR3 sequence reads: CASSQDLVRGTDTQYF. The CDR3 DNA is TGCGCCAGCAGCCAAGATCTGGTGCGAGGCACAGATACGCAGTATTTT.